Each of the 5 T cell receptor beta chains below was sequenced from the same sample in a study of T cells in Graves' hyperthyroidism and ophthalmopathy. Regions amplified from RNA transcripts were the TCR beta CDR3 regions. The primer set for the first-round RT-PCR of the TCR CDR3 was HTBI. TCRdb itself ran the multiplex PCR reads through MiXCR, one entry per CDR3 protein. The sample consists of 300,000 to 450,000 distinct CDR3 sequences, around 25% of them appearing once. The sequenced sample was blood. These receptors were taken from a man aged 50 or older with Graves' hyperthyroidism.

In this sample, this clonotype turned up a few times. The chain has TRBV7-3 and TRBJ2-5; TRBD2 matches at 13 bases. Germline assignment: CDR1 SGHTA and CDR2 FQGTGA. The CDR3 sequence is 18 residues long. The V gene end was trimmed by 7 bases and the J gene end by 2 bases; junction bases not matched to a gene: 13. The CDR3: CASTHMGTSGVPQETQYF. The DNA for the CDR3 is TGTGCCAGCACTCACATGGGGACTAGCGGGGTGCCTCAAGAGACCCAGTACTTC.

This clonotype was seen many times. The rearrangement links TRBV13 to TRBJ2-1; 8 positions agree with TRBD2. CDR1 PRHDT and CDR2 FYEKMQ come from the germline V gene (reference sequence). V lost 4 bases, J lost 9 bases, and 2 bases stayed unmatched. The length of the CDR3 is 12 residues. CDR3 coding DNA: TGTGCCAGCAGCTCGGGAGGGCTTGAGCAGTTCTTC. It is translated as CASSSGGLEQFF. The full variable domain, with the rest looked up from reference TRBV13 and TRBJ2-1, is AAGVIQSPRHLIKEKRETATLKCYPIPRHDTVYWYQQGPGQDPQFLISFYEKMQSDKGSIPDRFSAQQFSDYHSELNMSSLELGDSALYFCASSSGGLEQFFGPGTRLTVL.

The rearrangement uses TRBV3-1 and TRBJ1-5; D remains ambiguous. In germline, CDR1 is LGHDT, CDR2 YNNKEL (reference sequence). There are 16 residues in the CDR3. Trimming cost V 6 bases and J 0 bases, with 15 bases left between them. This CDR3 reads CASSDSTGDSNQPQHF. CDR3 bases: TGTGCCAGCAGTGACTCAACCGGGGATAGCAATCAGCCCCAGCATTTT.

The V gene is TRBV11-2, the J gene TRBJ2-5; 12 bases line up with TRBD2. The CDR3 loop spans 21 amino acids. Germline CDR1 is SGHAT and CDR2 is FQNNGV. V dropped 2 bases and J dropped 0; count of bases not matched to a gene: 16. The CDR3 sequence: CASSLSLAGGLLKPYQETQYF. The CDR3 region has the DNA TGTGCCAGCAGCTTATCACTAGCGGGAGGCTTATTAAAACCGTACCAAGAGACCCAGTACTTC. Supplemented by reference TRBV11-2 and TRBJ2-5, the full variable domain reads EAGVAQSPRYKIIEKRQSVAFWCNPISGHATLYWYQQILGQGPKLLIQFQNNGVVDDSQLPKDRFSAERLKGVDSTLKIQPAKLEDSAVYLCASSLSLAGGLLKPYQETQYFGPGTRLLVL.

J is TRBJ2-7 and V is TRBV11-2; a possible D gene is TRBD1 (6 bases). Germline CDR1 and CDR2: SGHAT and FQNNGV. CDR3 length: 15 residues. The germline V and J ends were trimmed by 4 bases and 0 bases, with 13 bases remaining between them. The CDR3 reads CASSSNLGASYEQYF. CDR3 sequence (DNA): TGTGCCAGCAGCTCAAACTTGGGGGCCTCCTACGAGCAGTACTTC.